The text below deals with one TCR beta chain. No antigen is known for it. No base quality information exists; no much larger clone differs at one position. This entry belongs to a study of blood T cell repertoires in COVID-19 (dated by TCRdb to the early 2020s). Looking at the study overall: Samples from collaborators originated in the United States, Italy and Spain and spanned both the acute and convalescent phases of COVID-19. HLA class I and class II types, where available, came from metadata supplied by the sample provider rather than from assay-based typing. Nearly every sample came with metadata listing a de-identified subject ID, COVID-19 status, age in years and sex. The prospective study material was composed of cDNA or gDNA derived from T cells, B-cell-depleted T cells, or PBMCs. A freely available public database, intended as a resource for researchers studying the immune response to SARS-CoV-2, is where the repertoires were released. Subjects who had been exposed to COVID-19, were actively infected with it, or had recovered from it provided the deeply sampled blood TCRbeta repertoires that made up the dataset. The samples were drawn from the first 160 participants of the ongoing ImmuneRACE study and from over 950 subjects provided by 6 global collaborators.

TCRbeta CDR3 regions were amplified from genomic DNA using the immunoSEQ Assay, a bias-controlled multiplex PCR. The study's processing was this. Within the assay, amplification of reference gene primers was used to estimate how many nucleated cells each sample contained. To quantify the absolute abundance of each unique TCRbeta CDR3 rearrangement, sequence reads were collapsed and filtered. Productive Simpson clonality was computed per sample as the square root of Simpson's diversity index over productive rearrangements. TCRdb limited this immuneACCESS table to in-frame rearrangements with V and J called. A share of clones is missing; checked studies link under half to unresolved V genes, and the rest is unexplained. The V and J calls and the clone size are those of that table, but D and trimming were determined from the DNA. For this sample there are about 50,000 clones; 85% to 90% appear just once. The ten largest clones represent less than 3% of the sample.

Deletion took 5 bases off V and 0 bases off J, with a span of 13 bases between the germline ends. The germline V gene provides CDR1 SGHRS and CDR2 YFSETQ. The CDR3 contains 15 residues, cysteine and phenylalanine counted. The sequence is cut down to CDR3 DNA, 45 bases in frame from base 1. One collaborating source in Seattle enrolled patients during active infection and followed them longitudinally through the course of disease. The collaborating institutions used their own protocols to collect whole blood in K2EDTA tubes. For TCRbeta analysis, collaborators shipped samples in one of three forms: frozen whole blood, isolated PBMCs, or DNA extracted from either of those sample types. Study-wide findings and limitations: Clinical and demographic metadata were provided uncurated, with the amount varying by source and participant.

Sequenced sample: peripheral blood. The source is a woman of 80 years or more with COVID-19, enrolled during active disease. This chain joins TRBV5-1 to TRBJ2-3; TRBD2 is perhaps the D gene, given 6 matching bases. In nucleotides, the sequence is TGCGCCAGCAGGCCCATGGGGGGAAGCACAGATACGCAGTATTTT. This translates into CASRPMGGSTDTQYF.